This T cell receptor beta chain was documented in a study of T cell changes during pregnancy in multiple sclerosis (dated by TCRdb to between 2019 and 2020). Some background on the complete study: In women with multiple sclerosis, the researchers looked at how the T cell repertoire shifted as pregnancy progressed.

V is cut back by 6 bases and J by 3 bases, with 3 bases in the junction unmatched. CDR1 and CDR2 were assigned from the germline V gene as MDHEN and SYDVKM. From cysteine to phenylalanine, the CDR3 is 13 amino acids long. Here the CDR3 DNA is all that survives: 39 bases in frame from base 1. Library construction relied on the immunoSEQ multiplex PCR assay. TCRdb retrieved this table from immuneACCESS and kept in-frame rearrangements only. Not all clones are present; in checked studies, unresolved V genes account for under half, and no reason is known for the remainder. The sample data list 57,000 or so clones, and approximately 90% of these were observed just once. The top ten clones comprise 1% to 1.5% of the sample. Regarding this clone: The target of this receptor is not known. One base away there is no much larger clone; base qualities are not given.

This clonotype was obtained from a female donor with multiple sclerosis, enrolled in a pregnancy study. The V gene is TRBV28 and the J gene is TRBJ1-2, with 8 bases in between that match TRBD1. This sample comprised peripheral blood, obtained in the second trimester of pregnancy. The CDR3 corresponds to CASRLTGDYGYTF. The DNA is as follows: TGTGCCAGCAGACTGACAGGGGACTATGGCTACACCTTC.